This T cell receptor (beta chain) was obtained from a study of blood T cells in healthy people across ages. Regarding the study as a whole: Roughly linearly, TCR beta diversity per million T cells fell as age increased. With unsorted PBMCs, a conclusive comparison of naive versus antigen-experienced cells was not possible.

A second about 7 to 11 cycle PCR used barcoded and J-beta primers. Researchers report that a template-switch adaptor with 12 random nucleotides tagged each cDNA molecule. TCRdb re-analysed the 5' RACE reads in MiXCR, keeping a single row per CDR3 protein. The sample holds hundreds of thousands of distinct CDR3 sequences, roughly 50% seen once. Every sample gave at least 5.5 micrograms of total RNA when it was extracted. With regard to this clonotype: The antigen is not known.

Losses at the gene ends were 3 bases for V and 7 bases for J; bases not matched to a gene: 4. The germline CDR1 and CDR2 sequences are SGHDN and FVKESK. This CDR3 comprises 13 residues. Input material: blood. J is TRBJ1-2 and V is TRBV14; 8 nucleotides align to TRBD1. This TCR derives from a man between 40 and 49 years old in good health. In DNA, the CDR3 is TGTGCCAGCAGCCACAGGGGGCTGGGTGGCTACACCTTC. This sequence encodes CASSHRGLGGYTF. The whole variable domain, filled in from reference TRBV14 and TRBJ1-2, reads EAGVTQFPSHSVIEKGQTVTLRCDPISGHDNLYWYRRVMGKEIKFLLHFVKESKQDESGMPNNRFLAERTGGTYSTLKVQPAELEDSGVYFCASSHRGLGGYTFGSGTRLTVV.